These 23 T cell receptor beta chains came from one sample sequenced in a study of blood T cells in healthy people across ages. Primers used in a second PCR of roughly 6 to 11 cycles were a sample-barcoded 5' primer and a J-beta primer mix. TCRdb passed the 5' RACE reads through MiXCR, listing each CDR3 protein once. The table lists hundreds of thousands of distinct CDR3 sequences, about 21% of them singletons. Sequencing used blood. The receptors derive from a man aged 70-80 years in good health.

This clonotype was seen a few times. This chain links TRBV5-1 with TRBJ2-7; 10 nucleotides agree with TRBD2. With 0 bases clipped from V and 8 bases from J, the junction kept 8 bases outside the gene matches. The CDR3 is 15 amino acids. Germline V CDR1 and CDR2: SGHRS, YFSETQ. CDR3 in amino acids: CASSLGDGTSDQQYF. Here the CDR3 DNA reads TGCGCCAGCAGCTTGGGAGACGGGACTAGCGACCAGCAGTACTTC.

The V gene is TRBV20-1, the J gene TRBJ2-3; tentative D call: TRBD1 (6 bases). Trimming cost V 7 bases and J 0 bases, with 20 bases left between them. This CDR3 has 16 amino acids. Germline V gene data show CDR1 as DFQATT and CDR2 as SNEGSKA (reference sequence). The CDR3 DNA is TGCAGTGGAGCGGATAGGGGACAAACTAGCACAGATACGCAGTATTTT. This gives the protein CSGADRGQTSTDTQYF.

This clonotype occurred a few times. This chain connects TRBV20-1 to TRBJ2-5; D perhaps matches TRBD1 (6 bases). CDR1 and CDR2 from the germline V gene are DFQATT and SNEGSKA (reference sequence). V lost 0 bases, J lost 5 bases, and 16 bases lay in between. The CDR3 extends over 15 amino acids. The CDR3 sequence: CSARDTQGNLETQYF. CDR3 nucleotide sequence: TGCAGTGCTAGAGATACACAGGGAAATTTGGAGACCCAGTACTTC.

The CDR3 is CASSIGGSGQPQHF. The CDR3 region has the DNA TGTGCCAGTAGTATAGGGGGATCTGGGCAGCCCCAGCATTTT. The rearrangement uses TRBV19 and TRBJ1-5; D is ambiguous. Germline-derived CDR1 and CDR2 are LNHDA and SQIVND (reference sequence). This CDR3 spans 14 amino acids. V was trimmed by 1 base and J by 7 bases, leaving 11 bases between them. The complete variable domain, with remaining parts taken from reference TRBV19 and TRBJ1-5, reads DGGITQSPKYLFRKEGQNVTLSCEQNLNHDAMYWYRQDPGQGLRLIYYSQIVNDFQKGDIAEGYSVSREKKESFPLTVTSAQKNPTAFYLCASSIGGSGQPQHFGDGTRLSIL.

V usage is TRBV20-1 and J usage is TRBJ2-4; a possible D gene is TRBD1 (6 bases). Germline lookup yields CDR1 DFQATT and CDR2 SNEGSKA (reference sequence). This CDR3 is built from 16 residues. Trimming stripped 1 base from V and 1 base from J, with 14 bases between. CDR3 residues: CSARGAWQGAKNIQYF. In DNA, the CDR3 is TGCAGTGCTAGAGGCGCATGGCAGGGGGCCAAAAACATTCAGTACTTC.

The chain carries TRBV20-1 and TRBJ2-5; D gene uncertain. CDR1 and CDR2 from the germline V gene are DFQATT and SNEGSKA (reference sequence). CDR3 length: 12 amino acids. Trimming stripped 6 bases from V and 3 bases from J, with 11 bases between. Written as DNA, the CDR3 is TGCAGTGCCGATCCTCTTGAAGAGACCCAGTACTTC. Protein sequence: CSADPLEETQYF.

This clonotype appeared a few times. The gene calls are TRBV15 and TRBJ2-7; 11 positions match TRBD2. This CDR3 is built from 15 residues. CDR1 and CDR2 from the germline V gene are LNHNV and YYDKDF (reference sequence). Germline trimming cut 3 bases from V and 7 bases from J; bases unmatched to any gene: 8. The CDR3 sequence: CATSRGTSGSREQYF. Written as DNA, the CDR3 is TGTGCCACCAGCAGGGGAACTAGCGGGAGTAGGGAGCAGTACTTC.

This clonotype has a handful of counts. This rearrangement joins TRBV24-1 to TRBJ2-3; 12 bases match TRBD1. The CDR3 spans 18 residues. V lost 7 bases and J lost 2; bases outside the gene matches: 12. CDR1 and CDR2 from the germline V gene are KGHDR and SFDVKD. As DNA, the CDR3 is TGTGCCACCAGCCGAACCGGGACAGGGGGCGGACACACAGATACGCAGTATTTT. Amino acids: CATSRTGTGGGHTDTQYF.

This clonotype showed up just a few times. One end of the junction is discordant with germline, which a read error may explain. V gene TRBV20-1 combines with J gene TRBJ2-5; 7 bases align to TRBD1. Near its end, the DNA agrees better with TRBJ2-7, so the J call may be wrong. CDR3 size: 13 residues. The germline CDR1 and CDR2 sequences are DFQATT and SNEGSKA (reference sequence). The CDR3 is CSAGDRVGDEQYF. The CDR3 nucleotides are TGCAGTGCTGGAGACAGGGTAGGCGACGAGCAGTACTTC.

This clonotype was detected ten times or more. J is TRBJ2-1 and V is TRBV29-1, with D unresolved. Germline CDR1 is SQVTM and CDR2 is ANQGSEA. CDR3 length equals 14 residues. The V end was cut by 7 bases, the J end by 0 bases, with 13 bases between. CDR3 region: CSGLLANSYNEQFF. The CDR3 DNA sequence: TGCAGCGGCTTATTGGCGAACTCCTACAATGAGCAGTTCTTC.

This clonotype occurred many times. The V and J genes are TRBV29-1 and TRBJ2-7; possibly TRBD1 for D (5 bases). Germline CDR1 is SQVTM and CDR2 is ANQGSEA. The CDR3 runs 14 residues. The V gene lost 1 base and the J gene lost 4 bases, with 14 bases spanning the gap. In DNA form, the CDR3 reads TGCAGCGTTGAAGGGCAGGGAAGGCCATACGAGCAGTACTTC. The encoded protein is CSVEGQGRPYEQYF.

This clonotype was seen ten or more times. The genes are TRBV5-1 and TRBJ1-6; perhaps TRBD1 as D (5 bases). Trimming cost V 1 base and J 4 bases, with 6 bases left between them. The CDR3 spans 14 residues. The V gene's germline CDR1 is SGHRS and CDR2 YFSETQ. CDR3 protein: CASSLTGYNSPLHF. The CDR3 DNA follows: TGCGCCAGCAGCTTGACAGGATATAATTCACCCCTCCACTTT.

V gene TRBV2 combines with J gene TRBJ2-7; the match to TRBD2 covers 15 bases. The J call may be mistaken, given a closer DNA end match to TRBJ2-5. Germline V gene data show CDR1 as SNHLY and CDR2 as FYNNEI. The CDR3 is 18 residues long. CDR3 in DNA: TGTGCCAGCAGTGAAGCGCGGACTAGCGGGAGGGGTCAAGAGACCCAGTACTTC. This codes for CASSEARTSGRGQETQYF.

As DNA, the CDR3 is TGTGCCAGCAGCCAATCCGGTGAGCAGTACTTC. This codes for CASSQSGEQYF. The rearrangement uses TRBV3-1 and TRBJ2-5; D gene ambiguous. Germline V gene data show CDR1 as LGHDT and CDR2 as YNNKEL (reference sequence). The CDR3 contains 11 residues. Trimming stripped 2 bases from V and 11 bases from J, with 9 bases between.

The chain links TRBV20-1 to TRBJ2-1; D is unclear. The length of the CDR3 is 10 residues. The ends were cut back, 0 bases at V and 10 bases at J, with 4 bases in the middle. Germline assignment: CDR1 DFQATT and CDR2 SNEGSKA (reference sequence). CDR3 in amino acids: CSARDEEQFF. The CDR3 DNA is TGCAGTGCTAGAGATGAGGAGCAGTTCTTC.

This clonotype turned up a few times. The chain is built from TRBV7-3 and TRBJ2-1; D remains unclear. CDR3 length equals 16 residues. V was shortened by 4 bases and J by 0 bases, with 13 bases between the two germline ends. CDR1 SGHTA and CDR2 FQGTGA come from the germline V gene. The CDR3 DNA reads as TGTGCCAGCAGCTCTGTCGGCAGCAGCTCCTACAATGAGCAGTTCTTC. It translates to CASSSVGSSSYNEQFF.

The rearrangement joins TRBV12-3 or TRBV12-4 to TRBJ1-5; D is ambiguous. V gave up 4 bases and J gave up 0 bases, with 13 bases separating them. This CDR3 contains 16 residues. CDR3 nucleotides: TGTGCCAGCAGTTCCTCCGAAAGTTATAGCAATCAGCCCCAGCATTTT. Its translation: CASSSSESYSNQPQHF.

The genes are TRBV2 and TRBJ1-1; D uncertain. The germline CDR1 and CDR2 sequences are SNHLY and FYNNEI. The CDR3 is 14 amino acids. Deletions cut 2 bases from V and 3 bases from J, with 10 bases between. CDR3 amino acids: CASSELGRHTEAFF. The CDR3 DNA reads TGTGCCAGCAGTGAACTTGGGAGGCACACTGAAGCTTTCTTT. Full variable domain (missing parts from reference TRBV2 and TRBJ1-1): EPEVTQTPSHQVTQMGQEVILRCVPISNHLYFYWYRQILGQKVEFLVSFYNNEISEKSEIFDDQFSVERPDGSNFTLKIRSTKLEDSAMYFCASSELGRHTEAFFGQGTRLTVV.

CDR3 DNA: TGTGCCAGCAGCTTAGTACCACTACGCGGGAGGGCCTCAGGCCACAATGAGCAGTTCTTC. It specifies CASSLVPLRGRASGHNEQFF. V is TRBV11-2 and J is TRBJ2-1; 9 bases align to TRBD2. The CDR3 covers 20 residues. Germline CDR1 and CDR2: SGHAT and FQNNGV. The J segment lost 5 bases and the V segment lost 1 base, leaving 18 bases of the junction unmatched.

The table lists this clonotype with a count of one. This chain joins TRBV7-2 and TRBJ2-1; 14 bases line up with TRBD2. There are 18 residues in the CDR3. The trim removed 3 bases at V and 1 base at J, leaving 5 bases unmatched. The germline gives CDR1 SGHTA, CDR2 FQGNSA. The CDR3 reads CASSFGTSGSTSYNEQFF. The CDR3 coding sequence is TGTGCCAGCAGCTTTGGGACTAGCGGGAGTACTTCCTACAATGAGCAGTTCTTC.

This clonotype was detected only a few times. The CDR3, as DNA: TGTGCCAGCAGTCAGATGGAGGGTGAGCAGTTCTTC. Its translation: CASSQMEGEQFF. The rearrangement links TRBV12-3 or TRBV12-4 to TRBJ2-1; D may be TRBD2 (6 bases). V was trimmed by 5 bases and J by 9 bases, leaving 11 bases between them. This CDR3 is 12 amino acids long.

A few counts support this clonotype. A read error may produce the germline difference seen at one junction end. The rearrangement uses TRBV6-2 or TRBV6-3 and TRBJ2-1; D is perhaps TRBD2 (6 bases). The CDR3 sequence is 16 residues long. Germline loops: CDR1 MNHEY, CDR2 SVGEGT. DNA for the CDR3: TGTGCCAGCAGGCCTTGGGGGGACGTACCCTACAATGGGCAGTTCTTC. It is translated as CASRPWGDVPYNGQFF.

This chain uses TRBV20-1 with TRBJ2-4; TRBD2 matches at 10 bases. V lost 6 bases and J lost 1; bases outside the gene matches: 6. Germline CDR1 and CDR2: DFQATT and SNEGSKA (reference sequence). There are 15 residues in the CDR3. Written as DNA, the CDR3 is TGCAGTGCCCACCTTAGCGGGAGGGCCAAAAACATTCAGTACTTC. Translating gives CSAHLSGRAKNIQYF.